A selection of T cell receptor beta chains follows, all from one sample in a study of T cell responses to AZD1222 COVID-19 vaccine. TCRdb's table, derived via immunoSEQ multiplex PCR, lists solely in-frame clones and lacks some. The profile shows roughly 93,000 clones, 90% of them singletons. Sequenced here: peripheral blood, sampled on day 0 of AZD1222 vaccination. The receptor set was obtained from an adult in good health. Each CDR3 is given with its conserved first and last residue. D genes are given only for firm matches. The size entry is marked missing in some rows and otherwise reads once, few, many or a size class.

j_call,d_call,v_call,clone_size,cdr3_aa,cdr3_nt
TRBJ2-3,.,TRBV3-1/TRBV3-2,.,CASSPGADTQYF,TGTGCCAGCAGCCCGGGGGCAGATACGCAGTATTTT
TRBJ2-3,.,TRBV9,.,CASSAGRGTDTQYF,TGTGCCAGCAGCGCAGGCAGGGGCACAGATACGCAGTATTTT
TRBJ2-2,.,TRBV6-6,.,CASSSDRQRAGELFF,TGTGCCAGCAGTTCTGACAGGCAAAGGGCCGGGGAGCTGTTTTTT
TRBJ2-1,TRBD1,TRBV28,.,CASSLLTLRGQPYNEQFF,TGTGCCAGCAGTTTATTGACCCTTAGGGGACAGCCCTACAATGAGCAGTTCTTC
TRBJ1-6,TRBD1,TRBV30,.,CAWSGQGESPLHF,TGTGCCTGGAGCGGACAGGGGGAATCACCCCTCCACTTT
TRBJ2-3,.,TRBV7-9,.,CASSQTDTQYF,TGTGCCAGCAGCCAGACAGATACGCAGTATTTT
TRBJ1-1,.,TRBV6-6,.,CATGTEAFF,TGTGCCACGGGCACTGAAGCTTTCTTT
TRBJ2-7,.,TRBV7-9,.,CASSLEAGTHEQYF,TGTGCCAGCAGCTTAGAGGCAGGCACCCACGAGCAGTACTTC
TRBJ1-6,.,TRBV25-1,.,CASSRLYNSPLHF,TGTGCCAGCTCTCGACTATACAATTCACCCCTCCACTTT
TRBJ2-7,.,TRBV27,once,CASAGRGEQYF,TGTGCCAGCGCAGGGAGGGGGGAGCAGTACTTC
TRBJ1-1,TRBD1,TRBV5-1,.,CASSDIRQGLNTEAFF,TGCGCCAGCAGCGATATCAGACAGGGGCTGAACACTGAAGCTTTCTTT
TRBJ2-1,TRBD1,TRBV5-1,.,CASSLTGGENEQFF,TGCGCCAGCAGCTTGACAGGGGGCGAAAATGAGCAGTTCTTC
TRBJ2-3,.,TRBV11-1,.,CASSQGGAGTDTQYF,TGTGCCAGCAGCCAGGGGGGGGCTGGCACAGATACGCAGTATTTT
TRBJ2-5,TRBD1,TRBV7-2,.,CASSLGQGQETQYF,TGTGCCAGCAGCTTGGGACAGGGACAAGAGACCCAGTACTTC
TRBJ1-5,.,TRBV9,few,CASSVANGTPQHF,TGTGCCAGCAGCGTAGCGAATGGGACCCCCCAGCATTTT
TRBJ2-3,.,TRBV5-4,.,CASSLGGASTDTQYF,TGTGCCAGCAGCTTGGGGGGGGCTAGCACAGATACGCAGTATTTT
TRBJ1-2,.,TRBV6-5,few,CASSPPHGYTF,TGTGCCAGCAGTCCCCCCCATGGCTACACCTTC
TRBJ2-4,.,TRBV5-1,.,CASSLDGGGIQYF,TGCGCCAGCAGCTTGGACGGTGGGGGCATTCAGTACTTC
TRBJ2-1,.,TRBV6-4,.,CASKGVNEQFF,TGTGCCAGCAAAGGTGTTAATGAGCAGTTCTTC
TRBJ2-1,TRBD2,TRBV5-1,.,CASRSGLAGVGRFF,TGCGCCAGCAGGTCGGGACTAGCGGGAGTAGGACGGTTCTTC
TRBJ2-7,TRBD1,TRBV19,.,CASSLSGQGYEQYF,TGTGCCAGTAGTCTCTCGGGACAGGGGTACGAGCAGTACTTC
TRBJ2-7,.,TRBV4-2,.,CASSQGLVGYEQYF,TGTGCCAGCAGCCAAGGACTAGTAGGGTACGAGCAGTACTTC
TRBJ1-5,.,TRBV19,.,CASSIPSGLNQPQHF,TGTGCCAGTAGTATCCCTAGCGGACTCAATCAGCCCCAGCATTTT
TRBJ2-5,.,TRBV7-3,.,CASSLTRGRSGETQYF,TGTGCCAGCAGCCTAACTCGGGGAAGGTCAGGAGAGACCCAGTACTTC
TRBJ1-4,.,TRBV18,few,CASSPIVATNEKLFF,TGTGCCAGCTCACCGATTGTTGCAACTAATGAAAAACTGTTTTTT
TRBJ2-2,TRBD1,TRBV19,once,CASSIDPWGGQGASGELFF,TGTGCCAGTAGTATAGACCCGTGGGGGGGACAGGGGGCCTCCGGGGAGCTGTTTTTT
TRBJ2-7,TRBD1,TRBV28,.,CASRAGTGGGEQYF,TGTGCCAGCAGGGCCGGGACAGGGGGCGGCGAGCAGTACTTC
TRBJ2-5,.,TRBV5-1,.,CASSREGGGETQYF,TGCGCCAGCAGCCGCGAGGGGGGCGGGGAGACCCAGTACTTC
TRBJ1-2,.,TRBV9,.,CASSGHRVLYGYTF,TGTGCCAGCAGCGGACACAGGGTTTTATATGGCTACACCTTC
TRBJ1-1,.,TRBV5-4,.,CASSFDRQSQNTEAFF,TGTGCCAGCAGCTTTGACAGACAGTCCCAAAACACTGAAGCTTTCTTT
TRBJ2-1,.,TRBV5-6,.,CASSLVGRGNEQFF,TGTGCCAGCAGCTTGGTGGGCAGGGGCAATGAGCAGTTCTTC
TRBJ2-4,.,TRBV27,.,CASSSGQAKNIQYF,TGTGCCAGCAGTAGCGGACAGGCCAAAAACATTCAGTACTTC
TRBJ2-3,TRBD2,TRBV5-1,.,CASEAGGTDTQYF,TGCGCCAGCGAGGCGGGAGGTACAGATACGCAGTATTTT
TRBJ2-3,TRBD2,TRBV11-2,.,CASSAGLAGGPGTQYF,TGTGCCAGCAGTGCGGGACTAGCGGGAGGGCCGGGTACGCAGTATTTT
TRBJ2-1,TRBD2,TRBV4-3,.,CASSHLTSARPDEQFF,TGCGCCAGCAGCCATCTAACTAGCGCCCGTCCGGATGAGCAGTTCTTC
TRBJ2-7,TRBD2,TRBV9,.,CASSVAPGLAYEQYF,TGTGCCAGCAGCGTAGCTCCGGGACTAGCCTACGAGCAGTACTTC
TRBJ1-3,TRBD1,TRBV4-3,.,CASSQPTGTGGNTIYF,TGCGCCAGCAGCCAACCGACCGGGACAGGGGGAAACACCATATATTTT
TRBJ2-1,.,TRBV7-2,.,CASSFRGAQGGTFF,TGTGCCAGCAGCTTTCGGGGAGCTCAGGGTGGTACGTTCTTC
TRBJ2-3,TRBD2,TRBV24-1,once,CATSNAASGRDTQYF,TGTGCCACCAGTAACGCGGCTAGCGGGAGGGATACGCAGTATTTT
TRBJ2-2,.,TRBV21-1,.,CASSHIDDGTSGKIGGELFF,TGTGCCAGCAGCCACATCGATGATGGGACTAGCGGGAAAATTGGCGGGGAGCTGTTTTTT
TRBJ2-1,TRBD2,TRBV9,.,CASSAEGGSSYNEQFF,TGTGCCAGCAGCGCCGAGGGCGGGAGCTCCTACAATGAGCAGTTCTTC
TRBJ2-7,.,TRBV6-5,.,CASSPRGGGSYEQYF,TGTGCCAGCAGTCCCCGGGGAGGGGGCTCCTACGAGCAGTACTTC
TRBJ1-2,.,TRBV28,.,CAWGSNYGYTF,TGTGCCTGGGGTTCGAACTATGGCTACACCTTC
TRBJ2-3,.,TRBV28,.,CARVGANPFSTDTQYF,TGTGCACGCGTGGGAGCGAACCCATTTAGCACAGATACGCAGTATTTT
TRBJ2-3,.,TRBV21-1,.,CASSKGTESTDTQYF,TGTGCCAGCAGCAAAGGGACAGAAAGCACAGATACGCAGTATTTT